The present T cell receptor (beta chain) was sequenced within a study of response to subunit inactivated influenza vaccine. TCRdb redid the calling of the RT-PCR reads with MiXCR, one entry per CDR3 protein. The sample holds hundreds of thousands of distinct CDR3 sequences, 10% to 15% seen once. Points from the study as a whole: Authors suggested each seasonal flu vaccination may recruit only limited numbers of new T cells.

This clonotype has only a few counts. Its antigen remains unknown. The sample was PBMCs from blood, taken about 6 weeks after vaccination. The receptor comes from a man aged 50 to 60 who received an inactivated influenza vaccine.

CDR3 residues: CASSRLAGENEQYF. In DNA, the CDR3 is TGTGCCAGCAGCCGACTAGCGGGAGAAAACGAGCAGTACTTC. The chain carries TRBV3-1 and TRBJ2-7, with 12 bases matching TRBD2. The CDR3 covers 14 residues. Germline V gene sequence: CDR1 LGHDT, CDR2 YNNKEL (reference sequence). The V segment lost 4 bases and the J segment 5 bases; nucleotides outside the gene matches: 3.